This TCR beta chain was captured by sequencing in a study of T cell responses to AZD1222 COVID-19 vaccine. Regarding the study as a whole: Repertoires were sampled only after the peak T cell response.

A note on this clone: The antigen is unknown.

The germline gives CDR1 SGHNT, CDR2 YENEEA. CDR3 size: 14 residues. V dropped 3 bases and J dropped 11 bases, with 19 bases sitting between them. The table came from immunoSEQ multiplex PCR; TCRdb's copy has only in-frame clones and leaves some out. This table holds approximately 110,000 clones, over 75% found once. Source: peripheral blood, taken on day 0 of AZD1222 vaccination. This chain connects TRBV11-3 to TRBJ1-1; D possibly corresponds to TRBD1 (5 bases). The clonotype was recovered from an adult in good health. As DNA, the CDR3 is TGTGCCAGCAGCTTTGGTCGGGGGTTAGTATTGGCTTTCTTT. This encodes CASSFGRGLVLAFF.